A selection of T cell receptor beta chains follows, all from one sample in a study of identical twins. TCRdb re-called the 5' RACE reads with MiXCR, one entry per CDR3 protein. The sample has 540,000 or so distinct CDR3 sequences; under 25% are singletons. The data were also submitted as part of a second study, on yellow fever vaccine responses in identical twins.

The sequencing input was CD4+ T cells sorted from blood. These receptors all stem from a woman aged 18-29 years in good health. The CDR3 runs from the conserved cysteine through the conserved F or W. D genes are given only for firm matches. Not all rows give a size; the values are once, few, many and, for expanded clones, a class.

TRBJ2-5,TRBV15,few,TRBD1,TGTGCCACCAGCAGGACCCGGACAGGGGGAGAAGAGACCCAGTACTTC,CATSRTRTGGEETQYF
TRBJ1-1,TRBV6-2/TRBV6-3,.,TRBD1,TGTGCCAGCAGTTACTACTTGGGACAGGGGGCTATGAACACTGAAGCTTTCTTT,CASSYYLGQGAMNTEAFF
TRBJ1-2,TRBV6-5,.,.,TGTGCCAGCAGTTACCTATCAGGGGCCGGCTACACCTTC,CASSYLSGAGYTF
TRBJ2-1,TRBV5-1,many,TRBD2,TGCGCCAGCAGTAATAGCGGGAGCTCCTACAATGAGCAGTTCTTC,CASSNSGSSYNEQFF
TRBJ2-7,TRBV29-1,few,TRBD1,TGCAGCGCCCGACAGGGGGCACACGAGCAGTACTTC,CSARQGAHEQYF
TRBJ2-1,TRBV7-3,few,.,TGTGCCAGCAGCGAAACAGGGATAGGGCAGTTCTTC,CASSETGIGQFF
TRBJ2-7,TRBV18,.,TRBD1,TGTGCCAGCTCAGACAGGGGCCTCTACGAGCAGTACTTC,CASSDRGLYEQYF
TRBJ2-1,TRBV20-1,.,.,TGCAGTGCTGGACAGATTCCACTCCAGTTCTTC,CSAGQIPLQFF
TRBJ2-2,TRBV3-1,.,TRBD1,TGTGCCAGCAGCCAAGTTAGGGGGCGGAACACCGGGGAGCTGTTTTTT,CASSQVRGRNTGELFF
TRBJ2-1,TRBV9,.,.,TGTGCCAGCAGCGTAGAACCGGTGAGCTCCTACAATGAGCAGTTCTTC,CASSVEPVSSYNEQFF
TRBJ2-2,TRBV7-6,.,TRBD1,TGTGCCAGCAGCCCTGTGACAGGGGGCGCCGGGGAGCTGTTTTTT,CASSPVTGGAGELFF
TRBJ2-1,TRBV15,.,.,TGTGCCACCAGCAGGGGCCGCCTGGACTTAACCTACAATGAGCAGTTCTTC,CATSRGRLDLTYNEQFF
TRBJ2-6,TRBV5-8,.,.,TGTGCCAGCAGCTTGGCGAGTACCGGGGCCAACGTCCTGACTTTC,CASSLASTGANVLTF
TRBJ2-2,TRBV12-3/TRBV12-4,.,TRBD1,TGTGCCAGCAGCCACAGGGGAGACACCGGGGAGCTGTTTTTT,CASSHRGDTGELFF
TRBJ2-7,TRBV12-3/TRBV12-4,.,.,TGTGCCAGCAGTTTAGGGCAGAGCAGAGAGACGAAATTC,CASSLGQSRETKF
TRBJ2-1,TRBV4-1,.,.,TGCGCCAGCAGCCAACTTGGACCGGGAGTCTGGTACAATGAGCAGTTCTTC,CASSQLGPGVWYNEQFF
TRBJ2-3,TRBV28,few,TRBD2,TGTGCCAGCAGCCCAACGGGGGTGGGCGGGAGCTTCGCAGGTACGCAGTATTTT,CASSPTGVGGSFAGTQYF
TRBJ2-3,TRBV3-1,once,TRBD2,TGTGCCAGCAGCCAAGGTTACCGGACTAGCGGAACAGATACGCAGTATTTT,CASSQGYRTSGTDTQYF
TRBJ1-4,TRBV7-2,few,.,TGTGCCAGCAGCCGCACGGGGGGAAAACTGTTTTTT,CASSRTGGKLFF
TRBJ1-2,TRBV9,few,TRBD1,TGTGCCAGCAGCGTAGCCACTCCGACAGGGAACTATGGCTACACCTTC,CASSVATPTGNYGYTF
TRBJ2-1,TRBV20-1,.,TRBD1,TGCAGTGCAAAGACAGGGGTGAACTACAATGAGCAGTTCTTC,CSAKTGVNYNEQFF
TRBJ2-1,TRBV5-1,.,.,TGCGCCAGCAGCCTGCCGACTGGAAATGAGCAGTTCTTC,CASSLPTGNEQFF